One sample yielded the 10 T cell receptor beta chains listed below, sequenced in a study of long-term antiretroviral therapy in people with HIV. Investigators performed immunoSEQ version v3.0 at survey level. Sequenced by immunoSEQ multiplex PCR; TCRdb stores in-frame clones only, minus some. The data contain roughly 11,000 clones, approximately 90% of them singletons. The input for sequencing was unsorted PBMCs, taken 0.2 years before starting antiretroviral therapy. The receptors derive from a woman in her thirties or forties with HIV.

This clone occurred once. The genes are TRBV7-2 and TRBJ1-1; D not certain. Per germline, CDR1 SGHTA and CDR2 FQGNSA. The germline V and J ends were trimmed by 5 bases and 6 bases, with 13 bases remaining between them. CDR3 length: 13 amino acids. This CDR3 reads CASSPNPASEAFF. DNA of the CDR3: TGTGCCAGCAGCCCGAACCCCGCCTCTGAAGCTTTCTTT.

The chain carries TRBV4-3 and TRBJ1-2; TRBD1 aligns across 7 bases. Losses at the gene ends were 6 bases for V and 4 bases for J; bases not matched to a gene: 11. There are 15 residues in the CDR3. From germline, CDR1 is LGHNA and CDR2 YSLEER. CDR3 region: CASSPQGEAGYGYTF. The CDR3 DNA is TGCGCCAGCAGTCCCCAGGGGGAAGCGGGCTATGGCTACACCTTC.

As DNA, the CDR3 is TGCGCCAGCAGCCACCTTGGACAGGGGAACTATGGCTACACCTTC. Translating it yields CASSHLGQGNYGYTF. This chain joins TRBV4-3 and TRBJ1-2, with 9 bases aligning to TRBD1. The CDR3 runs 15 residues. Germline CDR1 and CDR2: LGHNA and YSLEER. Unmatched junction bases numbered 4, after V lost 3 bases and J lost 2 bases.

The chain couples TRBV11-1 to TRBJ2-6; TRBD1 agrees at 10 bases. Trimming removed 2 bases from V and 8 bases from J; junction bases left unmatched: 9. Germline CDR1 is SGHAT and CDR2 is FQDESV (reference sequence). The CDR3 loop spans 17 amino acids. This CDR3 is CASSLFYGQGETNVLTF. The CDR3, as DNA: TGTGCCAGCAGCTTATTCTATGGACAGGGGGAGACCAACGTCCTGACTTTC.

The V and J genes are TRBV6-1 and TRBJ2-7; TRBD1 aligns across 9 bases. V shed 0 bases, J shed 1 base, and the junction held 7 bases outside the gene matches. CDR3 length equals 17 residues. Germline CDR1 MNHNS, CDR2 SASEGT. The CDR3 DNA reads TGTGCCAGCAGTGAAGCATTCGGGACAGGGAATTCCTACGAGCAGTACTTC. Translated, it gives CASSEAFGTGNSYEQYF.

V usage is TRBV5-1 and J usage is TRBJ2-5; 8 positions match TRBD2. Germline V gene sequence: CDR1 SGHRS, CDR2 YFSETQ. The CDR3 runs 14 residues. Trimming at V came to 4 bases and at J to 5 bases, leaving 7 bases not matched to a gene. The DNA for the CDR3 is TGCGCCAGCAGCGACGGACTAGCAACTGAGACCCAGTACTTC. It yields the protein CASSDGLATETQYF.

This chain connects TRBV19 to TRBJ1-1; D may be TRBD1 (5 bases). The CDR3 runs 14 residues. Germline CDR1 is LNHDA and CDR2 is SQIVND (reference sequence). Trimming left V 1 base short and J 4 bases short, with 10 bases between. The DNA of the CDR3 is TGTGCCAGTAGTATAGCTCGGGGGAGCACTGAAGCTTTCTTT. Protein product: CASSIARGSTEAFF.

The rearrangement joins TRBV13 to TRBJ1-3; no reliable D call. This CDR3 region has 15 residues. Germline loops: CDR1 PRHDT, CDR2 FYEKMQ (reference sequence). V was clipped by 5 bases and J by 0 bases, with 11 bases between them. The CDR3 region has the DNA TGTGCCAGCAGCCTGACGGCCAGCTCTGGAAACACCATATATTTT. Translating it yields CASSLTASSGNTIYF.

The V gene is TRBV18, the J gene TRBJ1-1; D is unresolved. CDR3 length: 14 amino acids. CDR1 KGHSH and CDR2 LQKENI come from the germline V gene. Trimming pared 6 bases from V and 0 bases from J, leaving 11 bases between. The CDR3 DNA sequence: TGTGCCAGCTCCGCAGGAAGTATGAACACTGAAGCTTTCTTT. It yields the protein CASSAGSMNTEAFF. The variable domain in full, with the rest retrieved from reference TRBV18 and TRBJ1-1, is NAGVMQNPRHLVRRRGQEARLRCSPMKGHSHVYWYRQLPEEGLKFMVYLQKENIIDESGMPKERFSAEFPKEGPSILRIQQVVRGDSAAYFCASSAGSMNTEAFFGQGTRLTVV.

The chain is built from TRBV30 and TRBJ1-1; D perhaps matches TRBD1 (5 bases). Germline V gene sequence: CDR1 GTSNPN, CDR2 SVGIG (reference sequence). This CDR3 comprises 11 residues. The V gene lost 0 bases and the J gene lost 10 bases, with 9 bases spanning the gap. The chain's CDR3 is CAWSVSQGAFF. The CDR3 nucleotides read TGTGCCTGGAGTGTAAGTCAGGGAGCTTTCTTT. The full variable domain, its missing parts supplied by reference TRBV30 and TRBJ1-1, is SQTIHQWPATLVQPVGSPLSLECTVEGTSNPNLYWYRQAAGRGLQLLFYSVGIGQISSEVPQNLSASRPQDRQFILSSKKLLLSDSGFYLCAWSVSQGAFFGQGTRLTVV.